Sequencing of this T cell receptor beta chain was carried out in a study of blood T cell repertoires in COVID-19. In the study overall: Whether acute or convalescent, the COVID-19 samples came from the United States, Italy and Spain. From T cells, B-cell-depleted T cells, or PBMCs came the material, which was cDNA or gDNA.

The CDR3 runs to 14 residues. Per germline, CDR1 SGHRS and CDR2 YFSETQ. The J segment lost 5 bases and the V segment lost 4 bases, leaving 6 bases of the junction unmatched. The assay was immunoSEQ multiplex PCR, and TCRdb's table has in-frame clones only and misses some. The data show about 250,000 clones, with around 84% seen just once and roughly 1.4% held by the top ten. The receptor was derived from a woman aged 40 to 50 who had recovered from COVID-19. Sequencing was performed on peripheral blood. The chain carries TRBV5-1 and TRBJ2-5; 9 bases are shared with TRBD2. The CDR3 loop is CASSPSAGGETQYF. The CDR3 coding sequence is TGCGCCAGCAGCCCATCAGCGGGGGGTGAGACCCAGTACTTC.